This T cell receptor (beta chain) originates from a study of blood T cells in healthy people across ages. The germline gives CDR1 DFQATT, CDR2 SNEGSKA (reference sequence). The CDR3 runs to 12 residues. Trimming shortened V by 5 bases and J by 3 bases, and 8 bases separated the two germline ends. It was with a sample-barcoded 5' primer and a J-beta primer mix that a second PCR of about 6 to 12 cycles was run. A template-switch adaptor that had 12 random nucleotides put a tag on each cDNA molecule. One entry per CDR3 protein, called by TCRdb with MiXCR from the 5' RACE reads. The sample comprises 1.5 million or so distinct CDR3 sequences, 40% to 45% of which are singletons, and over 3.5% rests with the top ten.

The V and J genes are TRBV20-1 and TRBJ2-1; D gene uncertain. Sequencing was performed on blood. The sequence derives from a young woman in good health. CDR3 sequence: CSAPPVYNEQFF. The CDR3 coding sequence is TGCAGTGCTCCTCCGGTCTACAATGAGCAGTTCTTC.